This entry lists 8 T cell receptor beta chains sequenced from one sample in a study of PD-1 blockade in classical Hodgkin lymphoma (dated by TCRdb to the early 2020s). Libraries were built with the immunoSEQ multiplex PCR assay. Here the immuneACCESS table is served through TCRdb, limited to in-frame sequences with V and J called. Missing clones are a known gap in these copies; in checked studies unresolved V genes cover under half, and the rest lacks a known reason. For this sample the table gives several thousand clones, of which around four fifths were detected only once. Clones ranked in the top ten supply roughly 29% of the sample. Reading the label with the study, this specimen's time point is: cycle 4 day 1 (C4D1), after 5 to 7 weeks of nivolumab. Relapse after autologous stem cell transplantation had occurred in all trial patients, and cohorts A, B and C were distinguished by prior brentuximab vedotin exposure.

The starting material was peripheral blood mononuclear cells (PBMCs), obtained before the fourth cycle of nivolumab. The receptors shown here come from a human donor with classical Hodgkin lymphoma.

This chain connects TRBV5-1 to TRBJ2-1; maybe TRBD2 (6 bases). Germline CDR1 SGHRS, CDR2 YFSETQ. The CDR3 is 18 residues long. Trimming took off 0 bases at V and 4 bases at J, with 20 bases between the two ends. As DNA, the CDR3 is TGCGCCAGCAGCTTGGAGTTGAGAAGCGGGTTATGGTACAATGAGCAGTTCTTC. Amino acids: CASSLELRSGLWYNEQFF.

This clone came up once. The gene calls are TRBV11-2 and TRBJ1-6; no definite D call. CDR1 is SGHAT, CDR2 FQNNGV, per germline. The CDR3 totals 15 residues. Trimming left V 5 bases short and J 7 bases short, with 15 bases between. CDR3 sequence reads: CASSIRLTGNSPLHF. Written as DNA, the CDR3 is TGTGCCAGCAGCATCAGGCTTACGGGGAATTCACCCCTCCACTTT.

The chain has TRBV6-1 and TRBJ2-2; unclear D gene. V was shortened by 10 bases and J by 3 bases, with 6 bases between the two germline ends. The germline CDR1 and CDR2 sequences are MNHNS and SASEGT. The CDR3 runs to 11 residues. The CDR3 region has the DNA TGTGCCACAACTTACACCGGGGAGCTGTTTTTT. This translates into CATTYTGELFF.

The gene calls are TRBV7-2 and TRBJ2-3; D unclear. The CDR3 consists of 12 residues. CDR1 SGHTA and CDR2 FQGNSA come from the germline V gene. V lost 5 bases and J lost 6, with 9 bases in between. CDR3 residues: CASSRVWDTQYF. DNA for the CDR3: TGTGCCAGCAGCAGAGTATGGGATACGCAGTATTTT.

The CDR3 region has the DNA TGTGCCAGCAGTGACTACCTGAACACTGAAGCTTTCTTT. Its translation: CASSDYLNTEAFF. The chain combines TRBV6-1 with TRBJ1-1, with D hard to call. V was clipped by 3 bases and J by 0 bases, with 5 bases between them. The CDR3 has 13 residues. Germline V gene data show CDR1 as MNHNS and CDR2 as SASEGT.

CDR3 DNA: TGTGCCATCAGCCAAGCCGGTCTCGATGCAGATACGCAGTATTTT. Residues: CAISQAGLDADTQYF. V is TRBV10-3 and J is TRBJ2-3; no firm D call. The germline V gene encodes CDR1 ENHRY and CDR2 SYGVKD. The V and J ends lost 6 bases and 4 bases respectively, with 17 bases between them. The length of the CDR3 is 15 residues.

The J gene is TRBJ2-7, the V gene TRBV27; D may be TRBD1 (5 bases). The germline gives CDR1 MNHEY, CDR2 SMNVEV (reference sequence). Trimming stripped 6 bases from V and 1 base from J, with 10 bases between. This CDR3 region has 13 residues. In DNA form, the CDR3 reads TGTGCCAGCAGATCCACAGGTTCCTACGAGCAGTACTTC. Amino acids: CASRSTGSYEQYF.

This clone turned up a few times. The chain is built from TRBV11-1 and TRBJ2-7; 7 bases are shared with TRBD1. Germline V lookup: CDR1 SGHAT, CDR2 FQDESV (reference sequence). CDR3 length: 14 amino acids. V dropped 5 bases and J dropped 2; count of bases not matched to a gene: 6. CDR3 sequence: CASSPPGQPYEQYF. For the CDR3, the DNA is TGTGCCAGCAGCCCTCCGGGACAGCCCTACGAGCAGTACTTC.